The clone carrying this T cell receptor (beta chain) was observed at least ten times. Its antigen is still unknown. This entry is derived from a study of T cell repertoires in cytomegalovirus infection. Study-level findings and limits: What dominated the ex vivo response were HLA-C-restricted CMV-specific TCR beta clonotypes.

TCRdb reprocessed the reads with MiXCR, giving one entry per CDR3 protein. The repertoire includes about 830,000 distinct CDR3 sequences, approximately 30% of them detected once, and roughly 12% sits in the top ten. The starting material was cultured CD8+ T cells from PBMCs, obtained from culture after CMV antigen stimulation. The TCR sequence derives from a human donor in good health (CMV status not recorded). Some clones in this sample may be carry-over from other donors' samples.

The CDR3 region is CASSPGGGRPGELFF. Here the CDR3 DNA reads TGTGCCAGCAGCCCCGGGGGGGGCAGGCCCGGGGAGCTGTTTTTT. This rearrangement joins TRBV7-9 to TRBJ2-2, with 8 nucleotides matching TRBD2. The germline V gene encodes CDR1 SEHNR and CDR2 FQNEAQ (reference sequence). V lost 5 bases, J lost 6 bases, and 8 bases stayed unmatched. The CDR3 contains 15 residues.